This TCR beta chain appears in the sequencing data of a study of cytomegalovirus exposure and HLA in healthy donors. V lost 8 bases, J lost 6 bases, and 5 bases stayed unmatched. The CDR3 consists of 14 residues. Germline CDR1 is MNHNY and CDR2 is SVGAGI (reference sequence). Study-wide findings and caveats: Later on, an analysis showed TCR association rates differing by HLA locus, with DRB1 the most and HLA-C the fewest.

PCR employed 60 Vbeta and 13 Jbeta primers. Some clones are missing from TCRdb's copy, which holds only in-frame ones; the method was immunoSEQ multiplex PCR. The table includes 250,000 to 350,000 clones, 75% to 90% detected once. As for this clone: Antigen: not known.

The sequenced material came from PBMCs. The sequence derives from a man aged 40-55 years in good health and CMV-seropositive. The chain carries TRBV6-6 and TRBJ1-5; 12 nucleotides line up with TRBD1. The CDR3, as DNA: TGTGCCAGCTCCGGGACAGGGGGCAGTCAGCCCCAGCATTTT. Its translation: CASSGTGGSQPQHF.